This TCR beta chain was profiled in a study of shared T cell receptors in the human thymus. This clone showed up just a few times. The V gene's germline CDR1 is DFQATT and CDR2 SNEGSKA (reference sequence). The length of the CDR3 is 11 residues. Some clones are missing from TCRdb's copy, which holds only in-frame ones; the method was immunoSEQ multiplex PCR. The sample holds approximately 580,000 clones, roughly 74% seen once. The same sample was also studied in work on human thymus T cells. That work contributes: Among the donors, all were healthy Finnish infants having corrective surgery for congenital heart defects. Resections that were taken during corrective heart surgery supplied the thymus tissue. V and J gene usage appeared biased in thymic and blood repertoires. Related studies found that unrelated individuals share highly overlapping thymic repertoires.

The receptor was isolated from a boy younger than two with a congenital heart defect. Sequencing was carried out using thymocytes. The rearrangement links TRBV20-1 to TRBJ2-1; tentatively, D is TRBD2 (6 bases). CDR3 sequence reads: CRQEGNNEQFF. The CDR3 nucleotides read TGCAGGCAGGAGGGTAACAATGAGCAGTTCTTC.